This T cell receptor beta chain was observed in a study of blood T cells in healthy people across ages. Sample-barcoded 5' priming and a J-beta primer mix drove a second PCR of roughly 6 to 12 cycles. TCRdb redid the calling of the 5' RACE reads with MiXCR, one entry per CDR3 protein. The table shows 700,000 to 1,000,000 distinct CDR3 sequences, with around 43% occurring only once. Losses at the gene ends were 7 bases for V and 2 bases for J; bases not matched to a gene: 5. The CDR3 runs 13 residues. Germline assignment: CDR1 SQVTM and CDR2 ANQGSEA. Sequencing was performed on blood. The TCR sequence derives from a man aged 55 to 70 in good health. The chain has TRBV29-1 and TRBJ1-2; 9 positions agree with TRBD1. CDR3 in DNA: TGCAGCGCTGCCGACAGGGGGAACTATGGCTACACCTTC. Translated: CSAADRGNYGYTF.